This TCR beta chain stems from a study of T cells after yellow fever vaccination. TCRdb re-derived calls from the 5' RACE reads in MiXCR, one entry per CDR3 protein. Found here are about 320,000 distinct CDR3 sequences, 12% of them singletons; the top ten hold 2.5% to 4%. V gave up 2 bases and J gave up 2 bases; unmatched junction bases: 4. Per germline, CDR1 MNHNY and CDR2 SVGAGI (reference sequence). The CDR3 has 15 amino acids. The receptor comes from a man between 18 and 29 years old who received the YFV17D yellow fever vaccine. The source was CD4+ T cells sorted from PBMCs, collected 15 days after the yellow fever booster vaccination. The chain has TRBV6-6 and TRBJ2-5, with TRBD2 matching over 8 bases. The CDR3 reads CASSYARGGQETQYF. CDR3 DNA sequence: TGTGCCAGCAGTTACGCCCGGGGGGGTCAAGAGACCCAGTACTTC.